One sample yielded the 5 T cell receptor beta chains listed below, sequenced in a study of blood T cell repertoires in COVID-19. The table came from immunoSEQ multiplex PCR; TCRdb's copy has only in-frame clones and leaves some out. The table includes tens of thousands of clones, approximately 80% detected once. Source material: peripheral blood. The origin of the receptors is a human donor with active or convalescent COVID-19. The donor label of this sample is uncertain.

V usage is TRBV5-1 and J usage is TRBJ2-3; the D gene is possibly TRBD2 (6 bases). There are 16 residues in the CDR3. From germline, CDR1 is SGHRS and CDR2 YFSETQ. The V gene lost 3 bases and the J gene lost 5 bases, with 19 bases spanning the gap. This chain's CDR3 is CASSSPGVGVGDTQYF. CDR3 DNA sequence: TGCGCCAGCAGCTCTCCGGGGGTGGGTGTCGGAGATACGCAGTATTTT.

The rearrangement joins TRBV25-1 to TRBJ1-3; the D is unclear. Per the germline V gene, CDR1 is MGHDK and CDR2 is SYGVNS. Trimming left V 6 bases short and J 0 bases short, with 12 bases between. The CDR3 sequence is 15 residues long. CDR3 DNA sequence: TGTGCCAGCAGGGGAACAGCGGACTCTGGAAACACCATATATTTT. This encodes CASRGTADSGNTIYF. The entire variable domain, with the rest obtained from reference TRBV25-1 and TRBJ1-3, is as follows: EADIYQTPRYLVIGTGKKITLECSQTMGHDKMYWYQQDPGMELHLIHYSYGVNSTEKGDLSSESTVSRIRTEHFPLTLESARPSHTSQYLCASRGTADSGNTIYFGEGSWLTVV.

V usage is TRBV14 and J usage is TRBJ2-1; TRBD1 agrees at 9 bases. J was trimmed by 1 base and V by 3 bases; bases with no gene match: 7. Per germline, CDR1 SGHDN and CDR2 FVKESK. This CDR3 is built from 17 residues. The DNA of the CDR3 is TGTGCCAGCAGCCAGAGGGGTGGGACAGGGTCCTACAATGAGCAGTTCTTC. Its translation: CASSQRGGTGSYNEQFF.

This chain connects TRBV21-1 to TRBJ2-1; the table's D call of TRBD2 was not tested on the DNA. TRBV21-1 is tagged as a pseudogene. There are 16 residues in the CDR3. The CDR3 here is CASSEHSGIGYNEQFF. CDR3 DNA: TGTGCCAGCAGCGAGCATAGCGGGATAGGATACAATGAGCAGTTCTTC.

The chain couples TRBV4-2 to TRBJ1-2; D not resolved. CDR1 and CDR2 from the germline V gene are LGHNA and YNFKEQ. Trimming cost V 2 bases and J 5 bases, with 12 bases left between them. The CDR3 runs 14 residues. The CDR3 nucleotides are TGTGCCAGCAGCCAACAAGTGGCAGGTTATGGCTACACCTTC. It specifies CASSQQVAGYGYTF.